Presented here are 5 T cell receptor beta chains from one specimen sequenced in a study of regulatory T cells in long-lasting Graves disease. According to the study, TCR beta libraries were built with iRepertoire HTBI primers and CDR3-region Arm-PCR. Each CDR3 protein is one row after TCRdb ran MiXCR on the multiplex PCR reads. The sample has roughly 450,000 distinct CDR3 sequences, around 22% seen once. Time point in this sample: persistent/refractory GD, antithyroid drugs over 5 years with positive TRAb. RNA extracted from PBMCs served as the sequencing template. This sample comprised peripheral blood mononuclear cells (PBMCs), obtained when the disease was refractory, from a patient treated with antithyroid drugs. Receptors were obtained from a female donor with Graves disease.

This chain links TRBV11-1 with TRBJ2-7, with 8 nucleotides matching TRBD2. The germline CDR1 and CDR2 sequences are SGHAT and FQDESV (reference sequence). Losses at the gene ends were 4 bases for V and 5 bases for J; bases not matched to a gene: 13. The CDR3 covers 16 residues. As DNA, the CDR3 is TGTGCCAGCAGCTCAACGGGGGGGATAGGGGTGGACGAGCAGTACTTC. Translating it yields CASSSTGGIGVDEQYF.

On this clonotype itself: One end of the junction is discordant with germline, which a read error may explain. The CDR3 protein is CASSLRAGSISTNEKLSF. DNA for the CDR3: TGCGCCAGCAGCTTGCGTGCAGGGAGCATTTCAACTAATGAAAAACTGTCTTTT. The J gene is TRBJ1-4, the V gene TRBV5-1; D may be TRBD1 (5 bases). The CDR3 has 18 residues. The germline V gene encodes CDR1 SGHRS and CDR2 YFSETQ.

This clonotype was counted at least ten times. The genes are TRBV12-3 or TRBV12-4 and TRBJ1-1; TRBD1 aligns across 7 bases. The CDR3 extends over 14 amino acids. J lost 3 bases, V lost 6 bases, and 7 bases had no gene match. The DNA for the CDR3 is TGTGCCAGCAGAACCGACAGGGTGTACACTGAAGCTTTCTTT. This sequence encodes CASRTDRVYTEAFF.

The table lists this clonotype with many counts. This rearrangement joins TRBV2 to TRBJ2-7, with D maybe TRBD2 (6 bases). The germline V and J ends were trimmed by 7 bases and 6 bases, with 13 bases remaining between them. This CDR3 is 12 amino acids long. In germline, CDR1 is SNHLY, CDR2 FYNNEI. As DNA, the CDR3 is TGTGCCAGCACGAGGGAGGTAGTCGAGCAGTACTTC. Translated: CASTREVVEQYF. Drawing the rest from reference TRBV2 and TRBJ2-7, the complete variable domain is EPEVTQTPSHQVTQMGQEVILRCVPISNHLYFYWYRQILGQKVEFLVSFYNNEISEKSEIFDDQFSVERPDGSNFTLKIRSTKLEDSAMYFCASTREVVEQYFGPGTRLTVT.

This clonotype was recorded at least ten times. V usage is TRBV28 and J usage is TRBJ1-2; possible D gene TRBD1, 6 bases. Trimming took 3 bases from V and 0 from J, leaving 14 bases between them. Germline assignment: CDR1 MDHEN and CDR2 SYDVKM. The CDR3 has 16 residues. The CDR3 bases are TGTGCCAGCAGTTTCACTGGGACACGCCCTAACTATGGCTACACCTTC. It yields the protein CASSFTGTRPNYGYTF.